The 22 T cell receptor beta chains reported below all come from one sample, sequenced in a study of cytomegalovirus exposure and HLA in healthy donors. In the PCR, 60 Vbeta and 13 Jbeta primers were used. Data came from immunoSEQ multiplex PCR; TCRdb stores just in-frame clones and leaves some out. The table has roughly 69,000 clones, 75% to 80% seen once; the top ten hold about 3.3%. Sample: PBMCs. These receptors were obtained from a man aged 18 to 29 in good health and CMV-seronegative.

DNA for the CDR3: TGTGCCAGCAGCTTACTAGGGGCCCAAGAGACCCAGTACTTC. This encodes CASSLLGAQETQYF. The chain has TRBV7-9 and TRBJ2-5, with a weak D call TRBD1 (5 bases). The CDR3 contains 14 residues. Trimming took 2 bases from V and 1 from J, leaving 8 bases between them. In germline, CDR1 is SEHNR, CDR2 FQNEAQ (reference sequence).

The V and J genes are TRBV9 and TRBJ2-5, with D possibly TRBD2 on 6 matching bases. The germline V and J ends were trimmed by 0 bases and 1 base, with 13 bases remaining between them. This CDR3 contains 16 residues. The germline gives CDR1 SGDLS, CDR2 YYNGEE. In nucleotides, the CDR3 is TGTGCCAGCAGCGTAGGCTCTAGCGTCCCCCAAGAGACCCAGTACTTC. Protein: CASSVGSSVPQETQYF.

The count of this clone is one. This chain links TRBV7-2 with TRBJ1-5; maybe TRBD1 (6 bases). This CDR3 has 18 amino acids. V was shortened by 6 bases and J by 9 bases, with 30 bases between the two germline ends. The germline V gene has CDR1 SGHTA and CDR2 FQGNSA. CDR3 in DNA: TGTGCCAGCAGTCAACATTCCGGGGGGGCCCCGGGGATTGGGCCCCAGCATTTT. Translated, it gives CASSQHSGGAPGIGPQHF.

CDR3 protein: CASRYTEKYEQYV. Here the CDR3 DNA reads TGCGCCAGCAGATACACAGAGAAATACGAGCAGTACGTC. The J gene is TRBJ2-7, the V gene TRBV4-3; D gene uncertain. This CDR3 has 13 amino acids. Germline values: CDR1 LGHNA, CDR2 YSLEER. Trimming left V 6 bases short and J 4 bases short, with 13 bases between.

The chain links TRBV14 to TRBJ1-1, with 8 bases lining up with TRBD1. CDR3 length: 15 residues. Unmatched junction bases numbered 6, after V lost 5 bases and J lost 1 base. CDR1 and CDR2 (germline): SGHDN, FVKESK. The CDR3 reads CASSAHQGANTEAFF. The CDR3 DNA sequence: TGTGCCAGCAGCGCCCACCAGGGGGCGAACACTGAAGCTTTCTTT.

This chain connects TRBV5-1 to TRBJ1-5; D call uncertain. This CDR3 has 11 residues. Per germline, CDR1 SGHRS and CDR2 YFSETQ. Trimming stripped 3 bases from V and 7 bases from J, with 5 bases between. Here the CDR3 DNA reads TGCGCCAGCAGCTCTAGGCAGCCCCAGCATTTT. It is translated as CASSSRQPQHF.

The chain links TRBV4-2 to TRBJ1-6; TRBD1 aligns across 8 bases. The germline CDR1 and CDR2 sequences are LGHNA and YNFKEQ. The CDR3 runs 20 residues. Losses at the gene ends were 2 bases for V and 6 bases for J; bases not matched to a gene: 18. CDR3 residues: CASSQLGESGGTFGNSPLHF. The CDR3 DNA follows: TGTGCCAGCAGCCAATTAGGGGAGTCAGGGGGCACATTCGGTAATTCACCCCTCCACTTT.

V gene TRBV6-1 combines with J gene TRBJ2-6, with D perhaps matching TRBD1 (6 bases). The ends were cut back, 6 bases at V and 4 bases at J, with 13 bases in the middle. The V gene's germline CDR1 is MNHNS and CDR2 SASEGT. This CDR3 has 15 residues. In nucleotides, the CDR3 is TGTGCCAGCAGCCCACAGGGATCCGGGGCCAACGTCCTGACTTTC. Protein sequence: CASSPQGSGANVLTF.

The rearrangement joins TRBV27 to TRBJ2-7; possible D gene TRBD1, 5 bases. The germline V and J ends were trimmed by 5 bases and 1 base, with 15 bases remaining between them. The CDR3 totals 15 residues. Germline V gene lookup returns CDR1 MNHEY and CDR2 SMNVEV (reference sequence). CDR3 amino acids: CASSAQGMESYEQYV. CDR3 sequence (DNA): TGTGCCAGCAGTGCCCAGGGAATGGAATCCTACGAGCAGTACGTC.

The rearrangement links TRBV7-4 to TRBJ2-2; a weak D match, TRBD1 (6 bases). V was clipped by 8 bases and J by 4 bases, with 29 bases between them. This CDR3 is 19 amino acids long. In germline, CDR1 is SGHVT, CDR2 SQSDAQ. CDR3 sequence (DNA): TGTGCCAGCGGCATCCCCGGGCACTACAGGGCGAGGGCCACCGGGGAGCTGTTTTTT. This translates into CASGIPGHYRARATGELFF.

The chain couples TRBV7-8 to TRBJ1-5; tentatively, D is TRBD1 (5 bases). V shed 5 bases and J shed 7 bases, with 18 bases lying between them. This CDR3 contains 15 residues. Germline loops: CDR1 SGHVS, CDR2 FQNEAQ. The CDR3 loop is CASSPGAGRAQPQHF. For the CDR3, the DNA is TGTGCCAGCAGCCCCGGGGCAGGGAGGGCACAGCCCCAGCATTTT. The whole variable domain, remainder taken from reference TRBV7-8 and TRBJ1-5, is GAGVSQSPRYKVAKRGQDVALRCDPISGHVSLFWYQQALGQGPEFLTYFQNEAQLDKSGLPSDRFFAERPEGSVSTLKIQRTQQEDSAVYLCASSPGAGRAQPQHFGDGTRLSIL.

The chain is built from TRBV28 and TRBJ2-7; 8 positions agree with TRBD2. Germline CDR1 and CDR2: MDHEN and SYDVKM. This CDR3 is built from 15 residues. V was pared by 6 bases and J by 0 bases, with 7 bases of the junction left unmatched. CDR3 DNA: TGTGCCAGCAGGGGTACTAGCGGCTCCTCCTACGAGCAGTACTTC. Residues: CASRGTSGSSYEQYF.

V and J are TRBV6-1 and TRBJ2-7; 8 nucleotides line up with TRBD2. CDR3 length: 12 amino acids. Germline CDR1 and CDR2: MNHNS and SASEGT. CDR3 loop: CATGGAFYEQYV. The CDR3 DNA reads TGTGCAACCGGGGGGGCCTTTTACGAGCAGTACGTC.

The chain uses TRBV28 and TRBJ2-7; a possible D gene is TRBD1 (7 bases). Trimming took off 7 bases at V and 0 bases at J, with 28 bases between the two ends. This CDR3 is 19 amino acids long. Germline CDR1 is MDHEN and CDR2 is SYDVKM. The CDR3 region is CASTTWRTGGGHDSYEQYV. DNA of the CDR3: TGTGCCAGCACCACCTGGCGGACAGGAGGGGGTCATGACTCCTACGAGCAGTACGTC.

The chain uses TRBV7-7 and TRBJ2-2; 9 nucleotides align to TRBD1. After removal of 4 bases from V and 7 bases from J, the junction contained 7 bases not matched to a gene. Germline V gives CDR1 SSHAT, CDR2 FNYEAQ (reference sequence). The CDR3 loop spans 15 amino acids. The CDR3 sequence: CASSSTGQGVGELFF. The CDR3 DNA reads TGTGCCAGCAGCTCCACGGGACAGGGAGTCGGGGAGCTGTTTTTT.

The chain carries TRBV4-3 and TRBJ2-2, with D tentatively TRBD2 (5 bases). The CDR3 sequence is 15 residues long. V gave up 1 base and J gave up 0 bases, with 6 bases separating them. CDR1 and CDR2 (germline): LGHNA, YSLEER. CDR3 DNA: TGCGCCAGCAGCCAAGGAGCGGCGAACACCGGGGAGCTGTTTTTT. Encoded protein: CASSQGAANTGELFF.

This chain uses TRBV2 with TRBJ2-5; 15 positions match TRBD2. The CDR3 is 18 amino acids. Trimming at V came to 6 bases and at J to 0 bases, leaving 8 bases not matched to a gene. Germline V gene sequence: CDR1 SNHLY, CDR2 FYNNEI. CDR3 sequence reads: CASRGGLAGGPYQETQYF. As DNA, the CDR3 is TGTGCCAGCAGGGGCGGACTAGCGGGGGGGCCGTACCAAGAGACCCAGTACTTC.

The chain is built from TRBV28 and TRBJ2-3; 9 bases match TRBD2. This CDR3 spans 16 amino acids. J was trimmed by 3 bases and V by 6 bases; bases with no gene match: 10. The germline gives CDR1 MDHEN, CDR2 SYDVKM. This chain's CDR3 is CASSPSRGLATDTQYF. In nucleotides, the CDR3 is TGTGCCAGCAGCCCATCTCGGGGACTAGCAACAGATACGCAGTATTTT.

The chain uses TRBV28 and TRBJ1-2; 8 nucleotides match TRBD1. This CDR3 spans 14 amino acids. The trim removed 5 bases at V and 6 bases at J, leaving 8 bases unmatched. The germline CDR1 and CDR2 sequences are MDHEN and SYDVKM. CDR3 sequence reads: CASSVDRENDGYTF. DNA of the CDR3: TGTGCCAGCAGTGTGGACAGGGAGAATGATGGCTACACCTTC.

This clone appeared a few times. The V call is TRBV4-2, the J call TRBJ2-5; 9 nucleotides line up with TRBD2. The V segment lost 0 bases and the J segment 1 base; nucleotides outside the gene matches: 0. The CDR3 runs 15 residues. The germline V gene encodes CDR1 LGHNA and CDR2 YNFKEQ. CDR3 sequence reads: CASSQERGGQETQYF. CDR3 bases: TGTGCCAGCAGCCAAGAGCGGGGGGGCCAAGAGACCCAGTACTTC.

In this sample, this clone turned up a few times. CDR3 nucleotides: TGTGCCAGCAGCTTAGACTACCTTGAAGCTTTCTTT. The encoded protein is CASSLDYLEAFF. This sequence joins TRBV7-9 and TRBJ1-1; D gene uncertain. Germline V gene data show CDR1 as SEHNR and CDR2 as FQNEAQ (reference sequence). Trimming removed 1 base from V and 7 bases from J, with 7 bases in between. This CDR3 contains 12 residues.

This chain links TRBV25-1 with TRBJ1-5, with 9 bases identical to TRBD1. The CDR3 runs 15 residues. V dropped 3 bases and J dropped 4; count of bases not matched to a gene: 4. Germline V gives CDR1 MGHDK, CDR2 SYGVNS. CDR3: CASSDPGTGNQPQHF. DNA for the CDR3: TGTGCCAGCAGTGACCCGGGGACAGGGAATCAGCCCCAGCATTTT.